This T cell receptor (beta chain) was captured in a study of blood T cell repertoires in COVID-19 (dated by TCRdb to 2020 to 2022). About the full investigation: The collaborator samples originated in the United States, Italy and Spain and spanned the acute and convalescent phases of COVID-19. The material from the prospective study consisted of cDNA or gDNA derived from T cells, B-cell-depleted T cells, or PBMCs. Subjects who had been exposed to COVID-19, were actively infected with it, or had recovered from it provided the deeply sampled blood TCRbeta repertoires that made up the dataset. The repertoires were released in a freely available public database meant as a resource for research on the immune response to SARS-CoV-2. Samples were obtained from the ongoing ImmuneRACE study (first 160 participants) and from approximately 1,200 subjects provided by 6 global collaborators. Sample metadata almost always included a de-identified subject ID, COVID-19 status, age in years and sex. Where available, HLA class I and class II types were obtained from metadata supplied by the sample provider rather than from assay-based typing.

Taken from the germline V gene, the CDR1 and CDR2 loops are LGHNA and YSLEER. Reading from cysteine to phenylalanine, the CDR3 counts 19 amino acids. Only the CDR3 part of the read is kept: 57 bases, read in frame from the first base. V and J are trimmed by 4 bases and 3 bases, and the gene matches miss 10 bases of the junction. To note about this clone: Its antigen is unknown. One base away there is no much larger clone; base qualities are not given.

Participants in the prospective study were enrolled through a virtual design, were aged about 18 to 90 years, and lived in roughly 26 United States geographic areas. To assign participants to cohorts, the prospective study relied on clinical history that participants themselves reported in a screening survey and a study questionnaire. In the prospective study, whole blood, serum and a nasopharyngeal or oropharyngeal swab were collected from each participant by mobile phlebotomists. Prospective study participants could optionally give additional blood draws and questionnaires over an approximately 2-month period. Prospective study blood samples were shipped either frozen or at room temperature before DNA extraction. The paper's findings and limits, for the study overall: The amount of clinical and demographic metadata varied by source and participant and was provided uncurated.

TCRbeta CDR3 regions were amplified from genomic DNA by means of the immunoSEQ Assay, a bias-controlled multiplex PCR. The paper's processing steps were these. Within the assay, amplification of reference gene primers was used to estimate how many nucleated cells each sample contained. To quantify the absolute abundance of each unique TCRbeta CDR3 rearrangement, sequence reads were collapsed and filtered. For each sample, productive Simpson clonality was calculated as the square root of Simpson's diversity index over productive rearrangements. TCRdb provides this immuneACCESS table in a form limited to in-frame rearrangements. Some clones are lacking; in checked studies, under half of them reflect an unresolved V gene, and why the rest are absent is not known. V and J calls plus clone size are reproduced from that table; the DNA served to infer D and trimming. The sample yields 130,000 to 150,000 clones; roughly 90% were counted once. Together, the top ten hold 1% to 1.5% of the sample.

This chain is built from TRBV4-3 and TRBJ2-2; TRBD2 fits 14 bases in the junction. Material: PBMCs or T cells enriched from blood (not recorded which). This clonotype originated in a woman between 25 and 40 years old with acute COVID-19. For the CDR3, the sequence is CASSPRPETSGGDTGELFF. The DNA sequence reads TGCGCCAGCAGCCCAAGACCGGAGACTAGCGGGGGGGACACCGGGGAGCTGTTTTTT.